Reported below is one TCR beta chain. What it binds is not known. Primers for the PCR totalled 60 Vbeta and 13 Jbeta. TCRdb's table, derived via immunoSEQ multiplex PCR, lists solely in-frame clones and lacks some. Of about 150,000 clones detected, about 80% appear once; the ten largest clones hold approximately 2%. CDR3 length: 13 residues. Germline-derived CDR1 and CDR2 are SGHAT and FQNNGV. V was pared by 4 bases and J by 2 bases, with 1 base of the junction left unmatched. The sample comes from a study of cytomegalovirus exposure and HLA in healthy donors. Study-wide findings and caveats: Reports indicate that TCR beta sequences accurately predicted the HLA-A and HLA-B alleles of most subjects. Likely technical artifact: a cluster of highly shared sequence variants. A later analysis showed HLA-associated TCR beta chains outstripping equally common others in clonal expansion.

The chain is built from TRBV11-2 and TRBJ2-5, with 7 nucleotides matching TRBD1. This receptor was taken from a man aged 40-55 years in good health and CMV-seronegative. The sequenced material came from PBMCs. Written as DNA, the CDR3 is TGTGCCAGCAGCTCGGGACAGCAAGAGACCCAGTACTTC. Translated, it gives CASSSGQQETQYF. Drawing the rest from reference TRBV11-2 and TRBJ2-5, the complete variable domain is EAGVAQSPRYKIIEKRQSVAFWCNPISGHATLYWYQQILGQGPKLLIQFQNNGVVDDSQLPKDRFSAERLKGVDSTLKIQPAKLEDSAVYLCASSSGQQETQYFGPGTRLLVL.